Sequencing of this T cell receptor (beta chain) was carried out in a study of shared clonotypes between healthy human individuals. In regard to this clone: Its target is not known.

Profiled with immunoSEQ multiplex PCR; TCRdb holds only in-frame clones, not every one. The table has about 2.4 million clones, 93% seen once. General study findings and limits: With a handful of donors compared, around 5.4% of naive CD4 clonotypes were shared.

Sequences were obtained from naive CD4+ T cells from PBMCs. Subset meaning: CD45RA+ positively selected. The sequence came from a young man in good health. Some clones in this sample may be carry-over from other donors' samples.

The CDR3 sequence is CASSPGSGPGATGELFF. DNA of the CDR3: TGTGCCAGCTCACCAGGATCGGGGCCCGGCGCCACCGGGGAGCTGTTTTTT. The rearrangement uses TRBV18 and TRBJ2-2, with D tentatively TRBD1 or TRBD2 (5 bases each). The germline V gene encodes CDR1 KGHSH and CDR2 LQKENI. The CDR3 is 17 residues long. Deletions cut 2 bases from V and 4 bases from J, with 17 bases between.